This T cell receptor (beta chain) emerged from a study of T-cell memory formation after mild COVID-19. Findings and caveats of the study: Detection of some responders pre-infection suggested pre-existing cross-reactive memory T cells participated. Among clones contracting day 15 to 85, CD4/CD8 was balanced, whereas later expanders leaned CD4+.

5'RACE primed at constant segments yielded TCR alpha and TCR beta cDNA libraries bearing sample barcodes and UMIs. TCRdb processed the 5' RACE reads anew with MiXCR; each CDR3 protein has one entry. The repertoire includes about 160,000 distinct CDR3 sequences, roughly 31% of them detected once, and more than 10% sits in the top ten. Comment on this clonotype: Its antigen is currently unknown.

The CDR3 consists of 18 residues. V trimming: 4 bases; J trimming: 0 bases; junction bases outside the gene matches: 10. CDR1 LGHDT and CDR2 YNNKEL come from the germline V gene (reference sequence). Sequencing was done on a sample of PBMCs or a T cell subset sorted from them (not recorded which). The source is an adult woman who had mild COVID-19 (a few samples of this study predate the infection). Cell type and time point are not known. The chain joins TRBV3-1 to TRBJ2-1; 9 bases fit TRBD2. The CDR3 region has the DNA TGTGCCAGCAGCCCCACCTCTAGCGGGGATAGCTCCTACAATGAGCAGTTCTTC. Amino acid sequence: CASSPTSSGDSSYNEQFF.